This TCR beta chain was profiled in a study of Graves' ophthalmopathy and Graves' hyperthyroidism (dated by TCRdb to the late 2010s). For the study in its entirety: Peripheral blood was collected at initial diagnosis, before any treatment. The study used TCR beta repertoire signatures to distinguish Graves' ophthalmopathy from Graves' hyperthyroidism and to predict progression to ophthalmopathy. In total, 120 to 150 blood samples were TCR-sequenced: fewer than 50 ophthalmopathy, some 75 hyperthyroidism and approximately 17 hyperthyroidism-to-ophthalmopathy patients. A discovery set of 95 to 100 patients (around 40 ophthalmopathy, fewer than 60 stable hyperthyroidism) was enrolled to explore V-J signatures distinguishing ophthalmopathy from hyperthyroidism. The independent validation cohort included under 20 hyperthyroidism patients plus 17 patients who later progressed from hyperthyroidism to ophthalmopathy. T-cell repertoires of thyroid tissue and blood were compared in more than five hyperthyroidism patients. Once sampling was done, hyperthyroidism patients were given methimazole at a starting dose of 30 mg daily, while ophthalmopathy patients were given high-dose intravenous methylprednisolone.

On the study overall, not on this receptor specifically: The 13-signature model separated ophthalmopathy from stable hyperthyroidism with about 86% sensitivity and around 81% specificity in cross-validation, and 80%/75% in the test set. Sample size was not predetermined statistically, and investigators were not blinded to group allocation. Most of the expanded thyroid clonotypes with a frequency above 0.001 were also detected in blood, and it was suggested that the thyroid immune response may be reflected by blood repertoires. In validation, the model predicted ophthalmopathy progression with about 70% sensitivity and approximately 75% specificity; roughly eleven predicted patients were CT-confirmed with GO in a median of around 6 months.

Patients with ophthalmopathy had moderately to severely active disease, with a Clinical Activity Score of 3 or more, a NOSPECS grade of 4 or more, and a disease duration of less than 3 months. Patients were excluded if they had other autoimmune diseases, uncontrolled infections, pregnancy or lactation. Diagnosis was based on clinical symptoms, serum thyroxine, TRAb, thyroid ultrasound and orbital computed tomography. Ficoll-Paque density gradient centrifugation was used to isolate PBMCs from 10 ml of fresh peripheral blood. Total RNA was extracted with Trizol reagent and quality-checked on an Agilent 2100 Bioanalyzer. In the case of this clonotype: Its antigen remains undetermined. The sample holds no much larger clone one base away, and base qualities are not on file.

TCR beta CDR3 regions were amplified from RNA transcripts for repertoire sequencing. The first round of RT-PCR was done with HTBI primers and the Qiagen OneStep RT-PCR kit, and was followed by a second round of multiplex PCR, then size selection and purification. Libraries were sequenced paired-end with 100 bp reads on an Illumina HiSeq2000. As for how the authors treated the data: SOAPnuke was used to process the reads, throwing out any read that had adapters, had uncalled bases, had a mean Phred below 15, or lacked an exact constant-primer or identifier match. High-quality paired reads were merged with COPE v1.2.5. Clonotypes were defined as unique nucleotide sequences and were aligned to IMGT TRB V, D and J references using MiTCR v1.1. Only V-J combinations with frequency above 0.0001 were analysed, covering around 99% of repertoires. A TCR clonal expansion and chaos score per V-J combination was defined as the ratio of F50 clonal expansion to chaos observed in the TCRdist matrix. Welch's t-statistics and random forest were used to reduce the features to 10 to 15 V-J combinations, which were then used as input to a naive Bayes classifier. The Morisita-Horn index was used to measure how similar the thyroid and blood repertoires were. The raw public data were reprocessed by TCRdb itself: fastp quality trimming at Q25, MiXCR clonotype calling, in-frame beta chains only. Rows with a matching CDR3 protein are joined into one entry that keeps the most common DNA and genes. It is TCRdb's table, rather than the study itself, that gives the V and J calls and clone size. For this sample the table gives about 740,000 distinct CDR3 sequences, of which around 40% were detected only once. Jointly, the top ten make up less than 55% of the sample.

The sequence came from an adult man with Graves' ophthalmopathy. Specimen: peripheral blood.

The DNA sequence follows: TGTGCCATCAACGAAGCTTTCTTT. It translates as CAINEAFF. The sequence links TRBV10-3 to TRBJ1-1; the D gene remains uncertain. The germline V gene specifies ENHRY as CDR1 and SYGVKD as CDR2. Trimming at the junction amounts to 7 bases on V and 8 bases on J, and the germline ends lie 2 bases apart. The cysteine opens and the phenylalanine closes a CDR3 of 8 amino acids. CDR3 DNA only is kept here, 24 bases in frame from base 1.